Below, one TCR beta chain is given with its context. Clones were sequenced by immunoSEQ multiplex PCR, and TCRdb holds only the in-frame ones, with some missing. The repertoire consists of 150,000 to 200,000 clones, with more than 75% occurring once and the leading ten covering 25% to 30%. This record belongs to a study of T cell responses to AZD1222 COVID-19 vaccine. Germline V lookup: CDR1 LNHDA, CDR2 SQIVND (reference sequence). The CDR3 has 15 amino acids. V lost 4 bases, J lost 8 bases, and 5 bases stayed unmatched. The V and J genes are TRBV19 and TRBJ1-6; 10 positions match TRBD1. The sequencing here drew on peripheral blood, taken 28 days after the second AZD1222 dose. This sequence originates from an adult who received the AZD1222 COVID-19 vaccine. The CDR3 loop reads CASSTTGGSDSPLHF. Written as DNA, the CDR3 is TGTGCCAGTAGTACGACAGGGGGCAGCGATTCACCCCTCCACTTT. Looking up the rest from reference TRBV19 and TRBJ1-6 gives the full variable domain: DGGITQSPKYLFRKEGQNVTLSCEQNLNHDAMYWYRQDPGQGLRLIYYSQIVNDFQKGDIAEGYSVSREKKESFPLTVTSAQKNPTAFYLCASSTTGGSDSPLHFGNGTRLTVT.